This T cell receptor beta chain was documented in a study of cytomegalovirus exposure and HLA in healthy donors. Researchers ran the PCR with 60 Vbeta and 13 Jbeta primers. Only in-frame clones appear in the TCRdb table, and some are missing; sequencing was by immunoSEQ multiplex PCR. The sample has some 200,000 clones; approximately 83% are singletons. The CDR3 spans 14 residues. In germline, CDR1 is MGHDK, CDR2 SYGVNS. Trimming pared 7 bases from V and 0 bases from J, leaving 13 bases between. V is TRBV25-1 and J is TRBJ2-7, with D maybe TRBD1 (8 bases). This receptor was obtained from a boy aged 2 to 10 in good health and CMV-seronegative. The sequenced sample consisted of PBMCs. The CDR3 spells CASNRGGGSYEQYF. In nucleotides, the CDR3 is TGTGCCAGCAACAGGGGGGGTGGCTCCTACGAGCAGTACTTC.